The TCR beta chain under discussion was sequenced for a study of cytomegalovirus exposure and HLA in healthy donors (dated by TCRdb to 2016 to 2017). For the study in its entirety: According to an earlier analysis of 587 of the donors, 150 million to 200 million T cells yielded 95 million to 140 million unique TCR beta sequences and less than 300 Gb of sequence data. Roughly 290 gigabases of sequencing data and around 85 million unique TCR sequences made up an early release that covered over 550 HLA-typed donors. The genetic ancestry cluster associated with self-reported Caucasian donors included approximately 85% of the approximately 400 genotyped donors. The study was designed to test whether signatures of past pathogen exposure could be identified by cataloging public T cell receptors. The study profiled the T cell repertoires of about 720 subjects by immunosequencing and related them to cytomegalovirus serostatus. A separate validation cohort of about 110 different subjects was used in addition to the 666-subject first cohort. High-throughput TCR immunosequencing, statistical association of individual TCRs with disease status, and machine learning were combined to predict cytomegalovirus infection status. To study patterns of TCR occurrence, a later analysis re-analyzed previously published TCR beta repertoires from hundreds of donors and added high-resolution HLA genotyping. The later analysis used no new phenotypic data to find candidate immune exposures, relying instead on TCR beta sequences and their occurrence across donors. In an earlier analysis of more than 550 of the donors, high-throughput TCR beta sequencing was used to judge whether each TCR beta V gene segment behaved as functional or pseudogenic. Donor age, sex, ethnicity and CMV serostatus were compiled together with the repertoire data. A later genetic analysis used genome-wide SNP genotypes for about three fifths of the 666 donors, treating that subset as a discovery cohort. All discovery cohort repertoires had been generated using a single sequencing platform. Both class I and class II loci were covered by HLA typing, at four-digit resolution. Typing coverage differed by locus: A, B, C, DRB1 and DQB1 were typed in about 620-630 donors, DQA1 in 522, DPA1 in around 600, and DPB1 in 400 to 490. Four or five DR-DQ haplotypes were handled as single units for association and clustering because linkage in the cohort was strong. On average, approximately 250,000 unique TCR beta nucleotide sequences were sequenced per donor among more than 350 genotyped donors of the cohort, with roughly 18% of those sequences being non-productive. Study-wide findings and limitations: A later genetic analysis reported fewer N-insertions in productive TCRs among donors in an Asian-associated ancestry cluster than the roughly 700-donor mean. Cytomegalovirus status was reported to be diagnosed by the classifier with high specificity and sensitivity in both the original and validation cohorts. While some public TCRs were present in many individuals, most TCR sequences turned up only very rarely across donors. HLA typing was unavailable for some donors at each locus, so association tests used only the typed subset. In an earlier analysis of some 540 of the donors, most TCR beta V segments appeared in productive rearrangements about 87% or about 30% of the time, broadly matching IMGT annotations. According to the authors, the approach could potentially be generalized to other disease states and immunological phenotypes. A further reported finding was that TCR beta sequences accurately predicted the HLA-A and HLA-B alleles for most subjects in the first cohort. Strong co-occurrence of HLA alleles, especially DR and DQ, made assigning TCR associations to individual alleles difficult. A later analysis reported that several top co-occurrence clusters appeared linked to parvovirus B19, influenza, CMV and Epstein-Barr virus. A total of about 150 TCR beta chains were listed by the study as associated with cytomegalovirus. In vitro tests confirmed that a few of the cytomegalovirus-associated TCR beta chains recognize cytomegalovirus antigens. Because counts were too low, around 18 rarely observed V segments, including chromosome 9 orphons, were left out of the earlier analysis of about 500 of the donors. Because the 87-base-pair reads could not distinguish some IMGT-functional V segments, including TRBV6-2 and TRBV6-3, those segments were excluded. The sequencing pipeline was judged likely to have produced a cluster of highly shared sequence variants as a technical artifact. In a later analysis, the rate of TCR association differed among HLA loci, with DRB1 alleles having the most associated TCRs and HLA-C alleles having the fewest. CMV serostatus was the only immune exposure information available for the cohort. In this cohort, only TCR beta chains were sequenced, and detectable features were limited by the absence of alpha or paired-chain data. Most CMV-associated TCR beta chains appeared to be HLA-restricted in a later analysis, and the HLA associations seemed to be driven largely by CMV exposure. V-gene and J-gene trimming of TCR beta chains was associated with a missense DCLRE1C variant in a later genetic analysis, and the association was replicated in an independent cohort. Correlated functional status among segregating V segments might be attributable to linkage disequilibrium, but an unknown experimental factor could not be ruled out. Roughly uniform sequencing depth across donors was assumed in presence/absence analyses, although this assumption may not hold. In a later analysis, more than 15,000 TCR beta sequences were associated with specific HLA alleles at a false discovery rate of 0.05. In a later analysis, HLA-associated TCR beta chains were found to be more clonally expanded and to have lower generation probabilities than equally common non-associated chains.

A word on this clone: Its antigen remains undetermined. No base quality values were provided; no much bigger clone lies one nucleotide off.

In total, approximately 700 healthy bone marrow donors made up the cohort. At the time of sampling, all cohort members were nominally healthy, though unrecorded immune exposures were likely present. The donor tested CMV seronegative, placing the donor among the roughly 340 seronegative members of the cohort. A peripheral blood sample was provided by each donor, and peripheral blood mononuclear cells were used for TCR beta sequencing. The Qiagen DNeasy Blood Extraction Kit was used to extract genomic DNA from the blood cell samples. Counted from cysteine to phenylalanine, this CDR3 has 16 amino acids. CDR3 DNA only is kept here, 48 bases in frame from base 1. As encoded in the germline V gene, CDR1 is SGHVS while CDR2 is FQNEAQ. V loses 5 bases at its end and J loses 8 bases; junction bases beyond the gene matches: 14. Library preparation was by the immunoSEQ multiplex PCR assay. A mixture of 60 forward primers for TCR Vbeta segments and 13 reverse primers for TCR Jbeta segments was used in the multiplex PCR. A multiplex PCR assay on genomic DNA amplified the CDR3 region of rearranged TCR beta genes. The amplified TCR beta libraries were sequenced on the Illumina HiSeq System as 87-base-pair reads. From the authors' description of their analysis: A later analysis tallied 70 million to 100 million unique TCR beta chains across the 700 or so repertoires, and some 10 million of those chains were shared by two or more donors. Raw reads were error-corrected and collapsed into unique sequences by a nearest-neighbor algorithm in which closely related sequences were merged to remove PCR and sequencing errors. V, D and J gene segments were assigned by aligning CDR3 sequences to IMGT reference sequences. Each retained sequence needed at least a six-nucleotide match to both a V gene segment and a J gene segment. A rearrangement was called productive if the CDR3 had no stop codons and remained in frame with V and J, and every other rearrangement was called non-productive. CDR3 was defined by IMGT convention, running from the second conserved V-encoded cysteine to the conserved J-encoded phenylalanine. The earlier analysis of roughly 590 of the donors excluded sequences that lacked an unambiguous match to a single V gene segment. An earlier analysis of approximately 590 of the donors classified V segments as functional when productive rearrangements were above 56.7% and as segregating when the standard deviation between donors was above 5%. To diagnose cytomegalovirus status from the catalog of TCR beta chain sequences, a statistical classification framework was built. A later analysis assigned V and J genes by comparing TCR nucleotide sequences with IMGT/GENE-DB human TR gene sequences. In a later analysis, CDR3 sequences and most-parsimonious VDJ recombination scenarios were assigned using the TCRdist pipeline. In a later analysis, each TCR beta chain was defined by its CDR3 amino acid sequence together with its V-gene family, and reads lacking a unique V-gene family were excluded. In a later analysis, fewer than 650 highly shared, low-generation-probability nucleotide sequences were removed to address suspected cross-contamination and a sequencing artifact. In a later analysis, a clonal expansion index for each public chain was calculated from normalized within-repertoire ranks of inferred template counts. In a later analysis, generation probabilities were computed with a VDJ recombination model fitted to out-of-frame rearrangements, and the resulting probabilities were checked against IGoR. In a later analysis, hypergeometric tests were used to score TCR-TCR, TCR-HLA and TCR-CMV co-occurrence, with a repertoire-size bias correction applied to TCR pairs. To estimate false discovery rates, a later analysis permuted the HLA or CMV assignments 20 times. A later analysis grouped co-occurring TCRs with DBSCAN, adding TCRdist sequence similarity when clustering within HLA-allele-positive subsets. Repertoires with fewer than 30,000 or more than 120,000 public chains, plus five repertoires with anomalous nucleotide sharing, were excluded from co-occurrence clustering. Here the immuneACCESS table is served through TCRdb, limited to in-frame sequences with V and J called. Missing clones are a known gap in these copies; in checked studies unresolved V genes cover under half, and the rest lacks a known reason. V, J and clone size reflect that table, while D and trimming were determined from the DNA. In all, the sample holds tens of thousands of clones, and 75% of those were seen once. The ten largest clones take up 2.2% of the sample.

Material: PBMCs. This chain joins TRBV7-8 to TRBJ1-3; 8 bases in between match TRBD1. The receptor was derived from a man between 35 and 55 years old in good health and CMV-seronegative. At the DNA level, the sequence is TGTGCCAGCAGCCCAAGACAGGGGAGGTTAAGTCACACCATATATTTT. This translates into CASSPRQGRLSHTIYF.